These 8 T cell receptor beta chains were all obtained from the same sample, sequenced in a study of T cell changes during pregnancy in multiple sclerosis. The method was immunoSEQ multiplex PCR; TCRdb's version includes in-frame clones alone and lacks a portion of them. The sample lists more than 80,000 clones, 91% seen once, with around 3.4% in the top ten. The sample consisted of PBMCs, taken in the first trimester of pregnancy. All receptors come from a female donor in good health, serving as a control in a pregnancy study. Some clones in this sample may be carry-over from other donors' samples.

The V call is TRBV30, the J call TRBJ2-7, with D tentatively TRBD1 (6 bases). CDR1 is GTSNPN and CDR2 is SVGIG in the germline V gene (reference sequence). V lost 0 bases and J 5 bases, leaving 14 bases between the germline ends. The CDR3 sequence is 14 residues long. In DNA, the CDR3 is TGTGCCTGGAGTGTCGCGTCGCCAGGGGACGAGCAGTACTTC. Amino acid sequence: CAWSVASPGDEQYF.

CDR3 sequence: CATETRTSSYEQYF. The DNA for the CDR3 is TGTGCCACCGAGACTAGGACCTCCTCCTACGAGCAGTACTTC. This chain uses TRBV28 with TRBJ2-7, with D possibly TRBD2 on 6 matching bases. Germline-derived CDR1 and CDR2 are MDHEN and SYDVKM. The CDR3 is made up of 14 amino acids. The V end was cut by 10 bases, the J end by 0 bases, with 16 bases between.

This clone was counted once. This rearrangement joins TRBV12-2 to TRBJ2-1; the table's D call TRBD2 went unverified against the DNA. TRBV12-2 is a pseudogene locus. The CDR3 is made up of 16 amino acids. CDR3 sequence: CASRFALAESYNEQFF. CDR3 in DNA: TGTGCAAGTCGCTTTGCCCTAGCGGAGTCTTACAATGAGCAGTTCTTC.

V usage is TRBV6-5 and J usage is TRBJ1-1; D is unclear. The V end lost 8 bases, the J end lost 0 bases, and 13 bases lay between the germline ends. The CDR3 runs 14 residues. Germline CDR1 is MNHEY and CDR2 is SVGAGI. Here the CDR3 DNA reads TGTGCCAGCTCGGGGTCGGAGTTGAACACTGAAGCTTTCTTT. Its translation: CASSGSELNTEAFF.

The DNA for the CDR3 is TGTGCCAGCAGAGACCTAGGACAGGGGAGAGGCTACACCTTC. Its translation is CASRDLGQGRGYTF. The chain joins TRBV6-6 to TRBJ1-2; 9 bases align to TRBD1. With 6 bases clipped from V and 8 bases from J, the junction kept 10 bases outside the gene matches. This CDR3 is built from 14 residues. The germline gives CDR1 MNHNY, CDR2 SVGAGI (reference sequence).

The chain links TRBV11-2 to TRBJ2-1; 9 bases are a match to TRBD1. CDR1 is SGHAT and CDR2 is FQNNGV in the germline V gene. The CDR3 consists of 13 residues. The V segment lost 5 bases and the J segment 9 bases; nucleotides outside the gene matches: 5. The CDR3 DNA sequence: TGTGCCAGCAGCGTTACAGGGGGCCGTGAGCAGTTCTTC. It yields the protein CASSVTGGREQFF.

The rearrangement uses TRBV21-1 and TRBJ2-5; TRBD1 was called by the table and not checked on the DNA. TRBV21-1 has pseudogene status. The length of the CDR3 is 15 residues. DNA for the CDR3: TGTGCCAGCAGCAGGCCGGGGACAGGGGAGGAGACCCAGTACTTC. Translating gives CASSRPGTGEETQYF.

The chain's CDR3 is CASSSDSEQYF. The CDR3 DNA is TGTGCCAGCAGCAGCGACAGCGAGCAGTACTTC. The genes are TRBV5-4 and TRBJ2-7; the D gene is possibly TRBD1 (5 bases). The CDR3 length is 11 residues. Germline assignment: CDR1 SGHNT and CDR2 YYREEE (reference sequence). Trimming left V 4 bases short and J 6 bases short, with 8 bases between.